This record concerns one TCR beta chain sequence. Its antigen remains unknown. This table comes from immunoSEQ multiplex PCR, and its TCRdb copy is limited to in-frame clones, with some not included. The sample has around 420,000 clones; more than 75% are singletons. The sample comes from a study of Ad26.COV2.S vaccination and SARS-CoV-2 variants. Study in general: Intramuscular Ad26.COV2.S at 5x10^10 or 1x10^11 viral particles. Points from the study as a whole: Vaccine recipients had higher spike-specific TCR breadth than placebo recipients.

CDR1 and CDR2 from the germline V gene are LNHNV and YYDKDF (reference sequence). With 4 bases clipped from V and 6 bases from J, the junction kept 9 bases outside the gene matches. The CDR3 spans 16 residues. Treatment of the sample: over 15 received Ad26.COV2.S at low or high dose, single or two shots; about 5 received placebo; per-sample allocation not given. All samples were drawn on day 63, counting from the first vaccine or placebo injection. This Boston cohort included adults aged 18-55 years. This TCR derives from a person aged 18 to 59 who received the Ad26.COV2.S COVID-19 vaccine or a placebo. The starting material was peripheral blood, obtained in a trial of Ad26.COV2.S vaccine versus placebo. The V call is TRBV15, the J call TRBJ2-1; 10 bases align to TRBD2. The CDR3 DNA sequence: TGTGCCACCAGCAAACTTACTAGCGGGGTTTTCAATGAGCAGTTCTTC. Protein sequence: CATSKLTSGVFNEQFF.